This TCR beta chain comes out of a study of blood T cell repertoires in COVID-19 (dated by TCRdb to about 2020). At the level of the whole study: Samples covering the acute and convalescent phases of COVID-19 were provided by collaborators in the United States, Italy and Spain. The material from the prospective study consisted of cDNA or gDNA derived from T cells, B-cell-depleted T cells, or PBMCs. Subjects who had been exposed to COVID-19, were actively infected with it, or had recovered from it provided the deeply sampled blood TCRbeta repertoires that made up the dataset. A freely available public database, intended as a resource for researchers studying the immune response to SARS-CoV-2, is where the repertoires were released. Samples were obtained from the ongoing ImmuneRACE study (first 160 participants) and from 950 to 1,500 subjects provided by 6 global collaborators. The sample metadata nearly always contained a de-identified subject ID, COVID-19 status, age in years and sex. Where available, HLA class I and class II types were taken from metadata supplied by the sample provider and were not determined by assay-based typing. Paper-wide results and their limitations: Clinical and demographic metadata were provided uncurated, with the amount varying by source and participant.

A second Seattle source provided samples from volunteer blood donors who had recovered from COVID-19. The collaborating institutions used their own protocols to collect whole blood in K2EDTA tubes. For TCRbeta analysis, collaborators shipped samples in one of three forms: frozen whole blood, isolated PBMCs, or DNA extracted from either of those sample types. TCRbeta CDR3 regions were amplified from genomic DNA by means of the immunoSEQ Assay, a bias-controlled multiplex PCR. The authors' analysis ran thus. The number of nucleated cells in each sample was estimated from the amplification of reference gene primers within the assay. To quantify the absolute abundance of each unique TCRbeta CDR3 rearrangement, sequence reads were collapsed and filtered. Productive Simpson clonality was computed per sample as the square root of Simpson's diversity index over productive rearrangements. Entries here come from immuneACCESS through TCRdb and include only in-frame sequences with V and J called. Some clones fail to appear in such tables; in the studies checked, an unresolved V gene covers under half of the shortfall, and the cause of the remainder is unknown. V, J and clone size reflect that table, while D and trimming were determined from the DNA. Here the sample has about 250,000 clones; roughly 84% occur a single time. 1.5% of the sample goes to the ten largest clones.

In regard to this clone: Its antigen remains undetermined. The record has no base qualities; no much larger clone is one base away.

At the junction V is shortened by 6 bases and J by 7 bases; bases outside the gene matches: 12. The CDR3 measures 14 amino acids from cysteine to phenylalanine. The DNA shown is the 42-base CDR3, in frame from base 1. CDR1 SQVTM and CDR2 ANQGSEA are derived from the germline V gene. This clonotype was sampled from a woman in her forties who had recovered from COVID-19. Input material: peripheral blood. This chain is built from TRBV29-1 and TRBJ2-7, and 10 junction bases match TRBD1. The sequenced DNA: TGCAGCGTCCTACCGGGACAGGGGATCGGGGAGCAGTACTTC. Translated, it gives CSVLPGQGIGEQYF.